This TCR beta chain was obtained from a study of post-analysis software for immune sequencing data. Study information: The disease courses spanned relapsing-remitting, secondary progressive and progressive-relapsing forms of multiple sclerosis.

Tagging with unique molecular identifiers was a feature of the TCR beta cDNA libraries. Each batch of 1 to 10 million T cells produced hundreds of thousands of cDNA molecules. TCRdb re-called the PCR reads through MiXCR, storing one row per CDR3 protein. In the table there are roughly 620,000 distinct CDR3 sequences, roughly 47% of which are singletons. Germline V gives CDR1 SGHKS, CDR2 YYEKEE (reference sequence). The CDR3 has 18 amino acids. With V trimmed by 0 bases and J by 7 bases, 14 bases remained unmatched. On this clonotype itself: Its specificity is unknown.

Study-level results: TRBV5-6, TRBV5-1 and TRBV20-1 were among roughly 5 TRBV segments more frequent in patients than controls. In multiple sclerosis, normalized Chao1 diversity was significantly below that of controls.

The V gene is TRBV5-5, the J gene TRBJ1-5, with 9 bases aligning to TRBD1. Sequenced sample: blood. This receptor was taken from a girl between 5 and 17 years old with multiple sclerosis. The CDR3 spells CASSLGYRGLGGSQPQHF. DNA of the CDR3: TGTGCCAGCAGCTTGGGGTACAGGGGGCTTGGAGGTTCCCAGCCCCAGCATTTT.